This T cell receptor beta chain was profiled in a study of shared clonotypes between healthy human individuals. Produced via immunoSEQ multiplex PCR; TCRdb's table is partial and in-frame only. The table includes some 100,000 clones, over 65% detected once. There are 19 residues in the CDR3. This clonotype originated in a woman aged 25 to 39 in good health. The sample comprised memory CD8+ T cells sorted from blood. Regarding subset: CD45RO+ cells pooled with CCR7-negative TemRA cells. The genes are TRBV12-2 and TRBJ2-1; TRBD2 is taken as the D call from the table, unchecked against the DNA. TRBV12-2 is a documented pseudogene. The CDR3 bases are TGTGCAAGTCGCTTTAGTGGAGCGGGACCCCGGATCTCCTACAATGAGCAGTTCTTC. It yields the protein CASRFSGAGPRISYNEQFF.